The clone carrying this T cell receptor (beta chain) was counted only a few times. This sample is part of a study of identical twins. TCRdb reanalysed the 5' RACE reads using MiXCR and keeps one entry per CDR3 protein. In the table there are 650,000 to 800,000 distinct CDR3 sequences, 8.6% of which are singletons. This CDR3 has 15 residues. Trimming at V came to 1 base and at J to 11 bases, leaving 7 bases not matched to a gene. Per germline, CDR1 SGHTA and CDR2 FQGNSA. This sample was also put to use in a study of yellow fever vaccine responses in identical twins.

This clonotype was sampled from a woman aged 18-29 years in good health. Sequencing was done on a sample of PBMCs. The chain recombines TRBV7-2 with TRBJ2-1; 11 bases match TRBD1. CDR3 loop: CASSLVLGQGVKQFF. The CDR3 DNA follows: TGTGCCAGCAGCTTAGTCTTGGGACAGGGGGTTAAGCAGTTCTTC.